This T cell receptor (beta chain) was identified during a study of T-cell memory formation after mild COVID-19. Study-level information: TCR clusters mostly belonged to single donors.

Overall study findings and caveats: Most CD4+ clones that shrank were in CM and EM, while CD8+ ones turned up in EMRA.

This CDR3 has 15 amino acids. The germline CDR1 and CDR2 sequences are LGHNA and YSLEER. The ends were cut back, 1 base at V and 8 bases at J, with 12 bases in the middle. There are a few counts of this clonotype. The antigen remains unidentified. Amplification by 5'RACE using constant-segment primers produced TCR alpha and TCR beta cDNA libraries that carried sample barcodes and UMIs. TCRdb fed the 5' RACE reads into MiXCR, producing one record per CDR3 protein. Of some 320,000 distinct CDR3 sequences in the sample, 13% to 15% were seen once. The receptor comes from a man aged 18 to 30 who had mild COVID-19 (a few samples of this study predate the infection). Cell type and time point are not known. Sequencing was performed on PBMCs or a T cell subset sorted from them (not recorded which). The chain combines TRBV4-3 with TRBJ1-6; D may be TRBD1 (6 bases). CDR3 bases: TGCGCCAGCAGCCAAGCAGGGGCGGCAGATTCACCCCTCCACTTT. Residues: CASSQAGAADSPLHF.